The clone carrying this TCR beta chain came up once. Germline V gives CDR1 SGDLS, CDR2 YYNGEE. V lost 4 bases, J lost 7 bases, and 7 bases stayed unmatched. This CDR3 has 15 amino acids. The sample belongs to a study of blood T cell repertoires in COVID-19. Overall study: Italy, Spain and the United States were the sources of the convalescent and acute COVID-19 samples. Sources were T cells, B-cell-depleted T cells, or PBMCs; the material itself was cDNA or gDNA.

Original handling: Nucleated cell number was recorded as an estimate derived from reference gene primer amplification. The method was immunoSEQ multiplex PCR; TCRdb's version includes in-frame clones alone and lacks a portion of them. V and J calls and clone size are given by that table; D and trimming were obtained from the DNA. Seen here are about 250,000 clones, approximately 81% observed once, and the top ten hold roughly 7.9%. Sequences were obtained from peripheral blood. The chain uses TRBV9 and TRBJ2-2; 10 bases fit TRBD2. The source of this sequence is an elderly woman with acute or convalescent COVID-19. The CDR3 region is CASSTAGGLSGELFF. The DNA of the CDR3 is TGTGCCAGCAGCACAGCGGGGGGGCTTAGCGGGGAGCTGTTTTTT.